This T cell receptor beta chain was found in a study of T-cell reconstitution after alpha-beta-depleted transplantation in children. Overall study findings and caveats: At one year after transplant, newly produced T cells mostly accounted for T-cell counts and diversity.

Notes on this clonotype: Its antigen is unknown.

Researchers prepared the TCRbeta library using unique molecular identifiers, the study reports. TCRdb ran MiXCR on the PCR reads and lists one entry per CDR3 protein. The repertoire includes almost 600,000 distinct CDR3 sequences, 25% to 30% of them detected once, and about a third sits in the top ten. The source was PBMCs, collected before TCRalphabeta/CD19-depleted stem cell transplant. This TCR derives from a boy younger than two with Wiskott-Aldrich syndrome, due to receive a stem cell transplant.

DNA of the CDR3: TGTGCCAGCTGGGGAGGGCGAAGCTCCTACAATGAGCAGTTCTTC. This gives the protein CASWGGRSSYNEQFF. The rearrangement links TRBV5-6 to TRBJ2-1; 7 positions agree with TRBD2. The junction had 7 bases not matched to a gene; V was cut back by 7 bases and J by 0 bases. The CDR3 has 15 amino acids. The germline V gene has CDR1 SGHDT and CDR2 YYEEEE.